This T cell receptor (beta chain) was recovered during a study of blood T cells in healthy people across ages. This clonotype was recorded once. The target antigen is unknown. Notes on the study in general: Naive T cell percentage strongly correlated with TCR beta diversity.

The authors ran a second PCR of 7 to 11 cycles using a sample-barcoded 5' primer and a J-beta primer mix. TCRdb re-analysed the 5' RACE reads in MiXCR, keeping a single row per CDR3 protein. The sample includes under 800,000 distinct CDR3 sequences, 35% to 45% of them seen just once. Looked up from germline, CDR1 is DFQATT and CDR2 is SNEGSKA (reference sequence). This CDR3 has 13 amino acids. The V gene lost 0 bases and the J gene lost 2 bases, with 5 bases spanning the gap. V gene TRBV20-1 combines with J gene TRBJ2-1; possible D gene TRBD1, 5 bases. The TCR was taken from a woman aged 55-75 years in good health. The sample taken for sequencing was blood. CDR3 region: CSARETAYNEQFF. In DNA, the CDR3 is TGCAGTGCTAGAGAGACAGCCTACAATGAGCAGTTCTTC.